These 3 T cell receptor beta chains were sequenced from one sample in a study of control samples from healthy donors and cancer patients. TCRdb's copy holds only in-frame clones and misses some; the assay was immunoSEQ multiplex PCR. The sample contains 390,000 or so clones, around 90% of which appear only once. The sequenced material came from PBMCs. Source of these receptors: a man aged 40-49 years with head and neck cancer.

This chain links TRBV5-5 with TRBJ2-5; unclear D gene. Germline V CDR1 and CDR2: SGHKS, YYEKEE (reference sequence). This CDR3 contains 16 residues. Trimming shortened V by 4 bases and J by 2 bases, and 18 bases separated the two germline ends. CDR3 DNA: TGTGCCAGCAGCCTGCTGCCCACGGCCAGTCAAGAGACCCAGTACTTC. This encodes CASSLLPTASQETQYF. The complete variable domain, with remaining parts taken from reference TRBV5-5 and TRBJ2-5, reads DAGVTQSPTHLIKTRGQQVTLRCSPISGHKSVSWYQQVLGQGPQFIFQYYEKEERGRGNFPDRFSARQFPNYSSELNVNALLLGDSALYLCASSLLPTASQETQYFGPGTRLLVL.

The chain employs TRBV18 and TRBJ1-5, with unresolved D. The CDR3 contains 14 residues. Germline CDR1 reads KGHSH; CDR2 reads LQKENI. The V end was cut by 4 bases, the J end by 4 bases, with 11 bases between. CDR3 sequence reads: CASSRTDQNQPQHF. The CDR3 DNA reads TGTGCCAGCTCACGCACCGACCAGAATCAGCCCCAGCATTTT.

The chain's CDR3 is CASSAQPGQGLEEQYF. Here the CDR3 DNA reads TGTGCCAGCTCAGCTCAACCGGGACAGGGTTTGGAGGAGCAGTACTTC. The V call is TRBV28, the J call TRBJ2-7; 9 bases align to TRBD1. In germline, CDR1 is MDHEN, CDR2 SYDVKM. With V trimmed by 8 bases and J by 7 bases, 18 bases remained unmatched. The CDR3 is 16 amino acids.